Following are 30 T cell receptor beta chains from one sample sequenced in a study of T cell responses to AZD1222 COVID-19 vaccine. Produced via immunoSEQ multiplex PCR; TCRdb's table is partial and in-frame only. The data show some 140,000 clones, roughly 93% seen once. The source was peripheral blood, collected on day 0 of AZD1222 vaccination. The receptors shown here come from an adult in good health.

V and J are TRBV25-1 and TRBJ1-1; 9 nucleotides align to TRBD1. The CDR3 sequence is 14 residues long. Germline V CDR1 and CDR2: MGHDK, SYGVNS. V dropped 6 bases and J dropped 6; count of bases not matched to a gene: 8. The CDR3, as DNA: TGTGCCAGCAGCCCCCGGGACAGGGAAGCTGAAGCTTTCTTT. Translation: CASSPRDREAEAFF.

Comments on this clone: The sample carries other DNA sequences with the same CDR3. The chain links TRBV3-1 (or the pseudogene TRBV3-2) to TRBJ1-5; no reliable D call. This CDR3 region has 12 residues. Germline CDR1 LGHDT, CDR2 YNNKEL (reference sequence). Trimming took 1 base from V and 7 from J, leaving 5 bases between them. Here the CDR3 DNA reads TGTGCCAGCAGCCAAGCCCAGCAGCCCCAGCATTTT. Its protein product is CASSQAQQPQHF.

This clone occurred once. CDR3 in amino acids: CASSITGGMNTEAFF. The CDR3 DNA is TGTGCCAGCAGTATCACAGGGGGCATGAACACTGAAGCTTTCTTT. The rearrangement uses TRBV6-2 or TRBV6-3 and TRBJ1-1, with 9 bases identical to TRBD1. This CDR3 has 15 amino acids. Germline trimming cut 5 bases from V and 0 bases from J; bases unmatched to any gene: 4. Germline-derived CDR1 and CDR2 are MNHEY and SVGEGT.

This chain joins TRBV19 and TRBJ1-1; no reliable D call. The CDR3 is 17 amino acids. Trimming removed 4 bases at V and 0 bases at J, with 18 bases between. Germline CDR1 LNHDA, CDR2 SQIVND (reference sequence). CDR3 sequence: CASSKTSLGLLNTEAFF. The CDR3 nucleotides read TGTGCCAGTAGTAAGACTTCTTTAGGGCTCTTGAACACTGAAGCTTTCTTT.

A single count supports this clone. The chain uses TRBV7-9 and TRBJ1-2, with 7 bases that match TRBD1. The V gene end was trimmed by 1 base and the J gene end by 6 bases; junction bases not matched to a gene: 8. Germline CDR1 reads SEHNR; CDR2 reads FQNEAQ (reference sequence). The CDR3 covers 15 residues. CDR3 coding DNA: TGTGCCAGCAGCTTAGTCGGCAGGGGGACAGATGGCTACACCTTC. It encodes CASSLVGRGTDGYTF.

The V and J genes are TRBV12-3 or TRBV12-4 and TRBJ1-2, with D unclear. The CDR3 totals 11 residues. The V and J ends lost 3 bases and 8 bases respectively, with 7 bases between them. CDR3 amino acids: CASSFSSGYTF. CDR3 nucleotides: TGTGCCAGCAGTTTTTCATCGGGCTACACCTTC.

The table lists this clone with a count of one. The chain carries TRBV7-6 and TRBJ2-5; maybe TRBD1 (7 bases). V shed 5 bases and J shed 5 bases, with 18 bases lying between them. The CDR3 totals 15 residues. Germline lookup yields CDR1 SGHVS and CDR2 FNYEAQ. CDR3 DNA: TGTGCCAGCAGCCTGACAGGGAAAGGGGGGGAGACCCAGTACTTC. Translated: CASSLTGKGGETQYF. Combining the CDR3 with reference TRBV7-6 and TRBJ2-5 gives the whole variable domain GAGVSQSPRYKVTKRGQDVALRCDPISGHVSLYWYRQALGQGPEFLTYFNYEAQQDKSGLPNDRFSAERPEGSISTLTIQRTEQRDSAMYRCASSLTGKGGETQYFGPGTRLLVL.

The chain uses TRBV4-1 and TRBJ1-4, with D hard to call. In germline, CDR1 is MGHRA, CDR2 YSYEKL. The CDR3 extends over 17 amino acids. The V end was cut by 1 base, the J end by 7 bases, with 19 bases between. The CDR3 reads CASSQGRLVLWFEKLFF. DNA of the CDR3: TGCGCCAGCAGCCAAGGTCGTCTGGTCCTATGGTTTGAAAAACTGTTTTTT.

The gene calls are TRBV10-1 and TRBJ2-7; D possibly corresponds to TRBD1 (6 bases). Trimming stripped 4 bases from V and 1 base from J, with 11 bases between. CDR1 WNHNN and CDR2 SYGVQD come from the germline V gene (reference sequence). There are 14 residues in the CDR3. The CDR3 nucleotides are TGCGCCAGCAGTGGGGTAGGGGGTTCCTACGAGCAGTACTTC. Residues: CASSGVGGSYEQYF.

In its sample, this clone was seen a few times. DNA of the CDR3: TGTGCCAGCAGCTTAGGAGAGACCCAGTACTTC. This sequence encodes CASSLGETQYF. The chain recombines TRBV11-2 with TRBJ2-5; unclear D gene. With 1 base removed from V and 4 bases from J, the gap between germline ends came to 1 base. The CDR3 is 11 residues long. Germline CDR1 SGHAT, CDR2 FQNNGV. Based on the CDR3 plus reference TRBV11-2 and TRBJ2-5, the full variable domain is EAGVAQSPRYKIIEKRQSVAFWCNPISGHATLYWYQQILGQGPKLLIQFQNNGVVDDSQLPKDRFSAERLKGVDSTLKIQPAKLEDSAVYLCASSLGETQYFGPGTRLLVL.

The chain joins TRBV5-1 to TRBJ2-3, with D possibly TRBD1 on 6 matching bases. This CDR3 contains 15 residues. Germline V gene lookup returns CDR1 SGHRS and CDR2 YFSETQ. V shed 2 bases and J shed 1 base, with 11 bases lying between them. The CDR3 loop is CASSFFYRGTDTQYF. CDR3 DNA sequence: TGCGCCAGCAGCTTTTTCTACAGGGGCACAGATACGCAGTATTTT.

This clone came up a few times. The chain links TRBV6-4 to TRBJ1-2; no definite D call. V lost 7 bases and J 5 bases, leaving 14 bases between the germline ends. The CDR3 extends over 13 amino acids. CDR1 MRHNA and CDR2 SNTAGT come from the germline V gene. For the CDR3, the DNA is TGTGCCAGCATTATGACCTACCTATATGGCTACACCTTC. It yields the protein CASIMTYLYGYTF.

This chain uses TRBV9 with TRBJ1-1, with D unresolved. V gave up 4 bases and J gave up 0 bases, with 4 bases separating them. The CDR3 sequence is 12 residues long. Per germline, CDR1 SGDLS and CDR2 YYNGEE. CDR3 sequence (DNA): TGTGCCAGCAGCCAGATGAACACTGAAGCTTTCTTT. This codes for CASSQMNTEAFF.

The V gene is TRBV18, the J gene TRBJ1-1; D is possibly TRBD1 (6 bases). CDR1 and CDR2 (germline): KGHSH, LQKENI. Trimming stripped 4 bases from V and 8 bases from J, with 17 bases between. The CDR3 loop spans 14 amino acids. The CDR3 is CASSLYGPGEEAFF. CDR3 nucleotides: TGTGCCAGCTCACTCTACGGGCCAGGGGAGGAAGCTTTCTTT. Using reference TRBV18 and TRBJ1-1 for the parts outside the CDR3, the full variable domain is NAGVMQNPRHLVRRRGQEARLRCSPMKGHSHVYWYRQLPEEGLKFMVYLQKENIIDESGMPKERFSAEFPKEGPSILRIQQVVRGDSAAYFCASSLYGPGEEAFFGQGTRLTVV.

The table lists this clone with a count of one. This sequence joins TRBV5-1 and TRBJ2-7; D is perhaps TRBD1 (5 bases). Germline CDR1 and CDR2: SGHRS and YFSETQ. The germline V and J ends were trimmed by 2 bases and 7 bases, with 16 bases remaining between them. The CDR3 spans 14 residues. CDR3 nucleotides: TGCGCCAGCAGCTTTAGGGGTCCCCCTGGGGAGCAGTACTTC. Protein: CASSFRGPPGEQYF.

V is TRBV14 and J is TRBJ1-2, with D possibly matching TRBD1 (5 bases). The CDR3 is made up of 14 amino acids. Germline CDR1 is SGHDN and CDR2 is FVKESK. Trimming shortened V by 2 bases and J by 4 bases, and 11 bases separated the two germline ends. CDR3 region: CASSQSGSIYGYTF. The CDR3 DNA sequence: TGTGCCAGCAGCCAATCAGGGAGCATCTATGGCTACACCTTC.

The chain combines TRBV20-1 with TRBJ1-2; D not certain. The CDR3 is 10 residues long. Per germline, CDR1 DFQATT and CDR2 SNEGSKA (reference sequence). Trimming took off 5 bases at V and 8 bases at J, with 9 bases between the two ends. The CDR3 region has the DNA TGCAGTGCTTCCGACGGCGGCTACACCTTC. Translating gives CSASDGGYTF.

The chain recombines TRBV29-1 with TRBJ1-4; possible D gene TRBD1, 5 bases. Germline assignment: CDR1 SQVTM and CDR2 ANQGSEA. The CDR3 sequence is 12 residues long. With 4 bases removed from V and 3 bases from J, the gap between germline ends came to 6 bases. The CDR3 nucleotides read TGCAGCGTTGCAGGGTCTAATGAAAAACTGTTTTTT. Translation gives CSVAGSNEKLFF.

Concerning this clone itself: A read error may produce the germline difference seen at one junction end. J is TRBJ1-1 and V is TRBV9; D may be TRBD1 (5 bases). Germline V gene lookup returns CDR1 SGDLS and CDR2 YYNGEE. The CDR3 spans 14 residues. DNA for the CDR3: TGTGCCAGCAGCCCCCAAGGAGGGGCCTGGGTGGGGGACTTT. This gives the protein CASSPQGGAWVGDF.

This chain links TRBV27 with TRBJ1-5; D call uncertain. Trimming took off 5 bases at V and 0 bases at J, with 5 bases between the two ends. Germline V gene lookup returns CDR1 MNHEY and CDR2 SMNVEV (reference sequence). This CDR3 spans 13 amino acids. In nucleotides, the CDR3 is TGTGCCAGCAGTCCTAATAGCAATCAGCCCCAGCATTTT. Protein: CASSPNSNQPQHF.

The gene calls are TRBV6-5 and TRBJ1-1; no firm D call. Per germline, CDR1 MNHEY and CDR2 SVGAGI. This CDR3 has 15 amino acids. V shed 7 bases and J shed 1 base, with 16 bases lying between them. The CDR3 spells CASTHLGSGNTEAFF. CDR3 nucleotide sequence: TGTGCCAGCACCCACTTGGGTAGTGGGAACACTGAAGCTTTCTTT.

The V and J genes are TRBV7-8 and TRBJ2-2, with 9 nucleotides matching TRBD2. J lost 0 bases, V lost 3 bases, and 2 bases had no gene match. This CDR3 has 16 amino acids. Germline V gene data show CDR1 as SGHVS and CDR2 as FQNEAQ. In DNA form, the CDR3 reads TGTGCCAGCAGCTTGCTAGCGGGGCCGAACACCGGGGAGCTGTTTTTT. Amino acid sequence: CASSLLAGPNTGELFF. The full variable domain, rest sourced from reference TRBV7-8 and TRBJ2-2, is GAGVSQSPRYKVAKRGQDVALRCDPISGHVSLFWYQQALGQGPEFLTYFQNEAQLDKSGLPSDRFFAERPEGSVSTLKIQRTQQEDSAVYLCASSLLAGPNTGELFFGEGSRLTVL.

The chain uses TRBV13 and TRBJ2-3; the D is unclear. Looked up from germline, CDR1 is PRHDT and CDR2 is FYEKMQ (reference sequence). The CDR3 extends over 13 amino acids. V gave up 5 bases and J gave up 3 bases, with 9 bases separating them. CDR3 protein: CASSASSTDTQYF. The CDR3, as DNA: TGTGCCAGCAGCGCCTCGTCTACAGATACGCAGTATTTT.

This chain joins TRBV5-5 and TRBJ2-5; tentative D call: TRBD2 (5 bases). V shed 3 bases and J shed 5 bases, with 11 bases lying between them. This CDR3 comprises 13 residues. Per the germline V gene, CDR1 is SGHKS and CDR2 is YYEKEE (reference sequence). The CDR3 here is CASSSPPGETQYF. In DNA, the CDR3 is TGTGCCAGCAGCTCCCCTCCGGGGGAGACCCAGTACTTC. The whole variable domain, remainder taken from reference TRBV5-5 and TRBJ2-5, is DAGVTQSPTHLIKTRGQQVTLRCSPISGHKSVSWYQQVLGQGPQFIFQYYEKEERGRGNFPDRFSARQFPNYSSELNVNALLLGDSALYLCASSSPPGETQYFGPGTRLLVL.

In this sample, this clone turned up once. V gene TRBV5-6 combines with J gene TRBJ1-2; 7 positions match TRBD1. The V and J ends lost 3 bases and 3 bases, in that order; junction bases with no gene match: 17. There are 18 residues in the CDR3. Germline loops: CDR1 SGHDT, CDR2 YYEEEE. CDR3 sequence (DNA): TGTGCCAGCAGCTACCCTTGGGACAGTGCACTCCGGGACTATGGCTACACCTTC. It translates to CASSYPWDSALRDYGYTF.

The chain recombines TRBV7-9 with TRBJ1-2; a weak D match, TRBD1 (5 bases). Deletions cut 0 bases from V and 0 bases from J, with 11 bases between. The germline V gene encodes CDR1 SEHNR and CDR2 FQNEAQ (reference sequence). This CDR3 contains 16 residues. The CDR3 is CASSLAGGSSNYGYTF. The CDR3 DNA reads TGTGCCAGCAGCTTAGCGGGGGGGAGCTCTAACTATGGCTACACCTTC.

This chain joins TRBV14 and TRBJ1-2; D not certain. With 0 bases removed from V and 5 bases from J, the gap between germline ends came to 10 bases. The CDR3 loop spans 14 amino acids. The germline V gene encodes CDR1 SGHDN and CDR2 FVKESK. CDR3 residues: CASSQDTTVYGYTF. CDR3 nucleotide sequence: TGTGCCAGCAGCCAAGATACGACGGTATATGGCTACACCTTC.

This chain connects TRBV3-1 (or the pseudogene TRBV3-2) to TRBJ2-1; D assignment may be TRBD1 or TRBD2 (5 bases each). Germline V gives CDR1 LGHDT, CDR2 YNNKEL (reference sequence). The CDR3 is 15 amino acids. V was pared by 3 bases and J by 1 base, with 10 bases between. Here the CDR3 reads CASSQGPASYNEQFF. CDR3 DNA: TGTGCCAGCAGCCAGGGACCAGCTTCCTACAATGAGCAGTTCTTC.

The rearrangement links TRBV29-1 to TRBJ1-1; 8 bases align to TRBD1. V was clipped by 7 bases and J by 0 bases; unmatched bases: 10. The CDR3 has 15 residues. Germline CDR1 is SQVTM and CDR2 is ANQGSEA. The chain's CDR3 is CSANAGGGVNTEAFF. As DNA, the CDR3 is TGCAGCGCTAACGCAGGGGGCGGGGTGAACACTGAAGCTTTCTTT.

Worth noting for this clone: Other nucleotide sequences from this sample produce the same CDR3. CDR3 region: CAWSVGSNQPQHF. For the CDR3, the DNA is TGTGCCTGGAGTGTAGGTAGCAATCAGCCCCAGCATTTT. The V gene is TRBV30, the J gene TRBJ1-5; no clear D. V shed 0 bases and J shed 0 bases, with 3 bases lying between them. This CDR3 region has 13 residues. Germline-derived CDR1 and CDR2 are GTSNPN and SVGIG (reference sequence).